A few counts support the clone carrying this T cell receptor (beta chain). Its cognate antigen is unknown. This record comes from a study of regulatory T cells in long-lasting Graves disease. Study background: Patients with new Graves' disease had used antithyroid drugs below 3 months.

Sample time point: newly diagnosed GD, antithyroid drugs for less than 3 months. Making the TCR library involved RNA that had been extracted from PBMCs. CDR1 is SGHTA and CDR2 is FQGNSA in the germline V gene. The V end lost 3 bases, the J end lost 3 bases, and 12 bases lay between the germline ends. This CDR3 is 15 amino acids long. Study-wide results and caveats: Persistent disease showed a preference for TRBV28, TRBJ1-2 and TRBJ2-5.

Through Arm-PCR of CDR3 regions and iRepertoire HTBI primers, TCR beta libraries were built. TCRdb called the multiplex PCR reads again in MiXCR, with one record for every CDR3 protein. The sample has around 420,000 distinct CDR3 sequences, over 12% seen once. This sample also belongs to another study, concerning T cells in Graves' hyperthyroidism and ophthalmopathy. As that study records: When the TCR CDR3 underwent first-round RT-PCR, the HTBI primer set was used. Most clonotypes expanded in thyroid above 0.001 were likewise present in blood.

The receptor comes from a woman between 40 and 55 years old with Graves disease. The chain has TRBV7-2 and TRBJ2-1, with a tentative D call TRBD2 (6 bases). The sample consisted of peripheral blood mononuclear cells (PBMCs), taken at new diagnosis, from a patient treated with antithyroid drugs. The CDR3 DNA reads as TGTGCCAGCAGCTTTCAGGCGGGGCTCTACAATGAGCAGTTCTTC. Translated: CASSFQAGLYNEQFF.